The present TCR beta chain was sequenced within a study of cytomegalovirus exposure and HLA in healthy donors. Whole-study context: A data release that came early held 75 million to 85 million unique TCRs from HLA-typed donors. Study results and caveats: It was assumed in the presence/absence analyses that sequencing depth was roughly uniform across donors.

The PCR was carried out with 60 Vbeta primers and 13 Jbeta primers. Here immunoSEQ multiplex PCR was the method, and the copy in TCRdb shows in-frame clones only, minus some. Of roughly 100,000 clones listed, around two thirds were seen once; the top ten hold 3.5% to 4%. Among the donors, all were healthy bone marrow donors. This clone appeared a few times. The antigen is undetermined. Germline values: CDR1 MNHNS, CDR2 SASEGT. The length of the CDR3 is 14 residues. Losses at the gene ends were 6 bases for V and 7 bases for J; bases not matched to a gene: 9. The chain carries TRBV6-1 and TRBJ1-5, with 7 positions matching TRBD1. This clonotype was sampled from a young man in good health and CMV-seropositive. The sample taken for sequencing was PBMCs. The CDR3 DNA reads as TGTGCCAGCAGCCTTGACAGGGTAGGGCAGCCCCAGCATTTT. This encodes CASSLDRVGQPQHF.